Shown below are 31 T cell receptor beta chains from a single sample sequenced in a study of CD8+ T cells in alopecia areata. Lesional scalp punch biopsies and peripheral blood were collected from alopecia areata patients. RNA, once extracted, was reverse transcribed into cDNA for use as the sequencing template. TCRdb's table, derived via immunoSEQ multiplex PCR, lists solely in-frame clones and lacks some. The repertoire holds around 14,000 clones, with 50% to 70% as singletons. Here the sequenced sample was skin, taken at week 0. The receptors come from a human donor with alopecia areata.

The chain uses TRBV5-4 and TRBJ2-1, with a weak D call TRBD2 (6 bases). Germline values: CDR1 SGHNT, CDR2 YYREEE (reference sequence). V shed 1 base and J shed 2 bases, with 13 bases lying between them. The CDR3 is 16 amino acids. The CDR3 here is CASSLRSGDPYNEQFF. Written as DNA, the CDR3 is TGTGCCAGCAGCTTGCGTTCGGGAGATCCCTACAATGAGCAGTTCTTC.

CDR3 nucleotides: TGTGCCATCAGTGACGGGGATACGGAGCAGTACTTC. This codes for CAISDGDTEQYF. The chain employs TRBV10-3 and TRBJ2-5; D might be TRBD2 (5 bases). The V end lost 3 bases, the J end lost 11 bases, and 13 bases lay between the germline ends. The CDR3 consists of 12 residues. Looked up from germline, CDR1 is ENHRY and CDR2 is SYGVKD.

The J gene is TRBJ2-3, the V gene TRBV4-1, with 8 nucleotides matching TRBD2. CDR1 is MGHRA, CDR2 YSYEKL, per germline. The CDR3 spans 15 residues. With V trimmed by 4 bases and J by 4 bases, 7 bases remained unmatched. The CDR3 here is CASSRSGGGADTQYF. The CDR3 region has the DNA TGCGCCAGCAGCCGGTCGGGGGGGGGCGCAGATACGCAGTATTTT.

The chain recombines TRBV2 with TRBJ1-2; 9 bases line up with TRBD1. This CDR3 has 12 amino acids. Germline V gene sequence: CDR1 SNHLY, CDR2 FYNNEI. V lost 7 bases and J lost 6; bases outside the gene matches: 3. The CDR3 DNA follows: TGTGCCAGCACCCGGGACAGGGATGGCTACACCTTC. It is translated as CASTRDRDGYTF.

Here the CDR3 reads CASSLIIGAGGQSPLHF. The CDR3, as DNA: TGCGCCAGCAGCTTGATTATCGGGGCAGGGGGCCAGTCACCCCTCCACTTT. The chain is built from TRBV5-1 and TRBJ1-6, with 8 positions matching TRBD1. This CDR3 contains 17 residues. Germline loops: CDR1 SGHRS, CDR2 YFSETQ. V lost 1 base to trimming and J lost 10 bases; unmatched junction nucleotides: 13.

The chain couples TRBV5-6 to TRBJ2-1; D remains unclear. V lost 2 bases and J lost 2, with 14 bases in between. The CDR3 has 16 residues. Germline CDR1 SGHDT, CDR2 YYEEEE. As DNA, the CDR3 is TGTGCCAGCAGCTTAAAAGGTGGGGTGGCCTACAATGAGCAGTTCTTC. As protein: CASSLKGGVAYNEQFF.

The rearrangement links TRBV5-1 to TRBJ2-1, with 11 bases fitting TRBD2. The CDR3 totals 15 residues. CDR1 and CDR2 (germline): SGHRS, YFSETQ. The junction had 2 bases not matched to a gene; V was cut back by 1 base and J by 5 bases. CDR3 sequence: CASSLTSGGHNEQFF. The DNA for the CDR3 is TGCGCCAGCAGCTTGACTAGCGGGGGCCACAATGAGCAGTTCTTC.

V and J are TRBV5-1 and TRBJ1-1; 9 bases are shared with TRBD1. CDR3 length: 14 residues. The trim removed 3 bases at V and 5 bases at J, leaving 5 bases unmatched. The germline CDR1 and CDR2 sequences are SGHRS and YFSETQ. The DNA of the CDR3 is TGCGCCAGCAGCTATGGACAGGGGAGAACTGAAGCTTTCTTT. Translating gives CASSYGQGRTEAFF.

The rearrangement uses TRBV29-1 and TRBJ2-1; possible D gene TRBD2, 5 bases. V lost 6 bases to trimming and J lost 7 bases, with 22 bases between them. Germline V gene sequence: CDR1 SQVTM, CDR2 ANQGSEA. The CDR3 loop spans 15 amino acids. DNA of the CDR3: TGCAGCGTCCTGGGGTCCGGGAAGGGATTAAATGAGCAGTTCTTC. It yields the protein CSVLGSGKGLNEQFF.

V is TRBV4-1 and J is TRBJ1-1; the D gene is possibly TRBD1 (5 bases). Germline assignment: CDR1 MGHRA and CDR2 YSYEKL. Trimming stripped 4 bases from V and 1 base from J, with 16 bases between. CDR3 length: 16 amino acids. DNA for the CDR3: TGCGCCAGCAGCCTTAGGGTCGGGGCCGCGAACACTGAAGCTTTCTTT. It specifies CASSLRVGAANTEAFF.

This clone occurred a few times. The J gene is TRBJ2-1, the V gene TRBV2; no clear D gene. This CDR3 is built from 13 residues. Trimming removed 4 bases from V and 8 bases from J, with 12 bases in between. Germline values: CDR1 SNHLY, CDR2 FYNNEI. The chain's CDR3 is CASSASQVDEQFF. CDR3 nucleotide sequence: TGTGCCAGCAGTGCGAGCCAGGTGGATGAGCAGTTCTTC.

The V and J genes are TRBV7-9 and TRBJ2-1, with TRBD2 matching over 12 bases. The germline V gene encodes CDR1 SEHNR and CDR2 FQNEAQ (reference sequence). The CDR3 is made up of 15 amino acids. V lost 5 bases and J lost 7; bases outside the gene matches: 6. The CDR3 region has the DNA TGTGCCAGCAGCGTACTACTAGCGGGGGGAAATGAGCAGTTCTTC. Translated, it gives CASSVLLAGGNEQFF.

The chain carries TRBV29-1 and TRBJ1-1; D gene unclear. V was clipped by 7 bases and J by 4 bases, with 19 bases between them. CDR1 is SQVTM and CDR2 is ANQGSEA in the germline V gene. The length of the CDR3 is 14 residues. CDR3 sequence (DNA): TGCAGCGCTTCGAACTCCGGGTTCATCACTGAAGCTTTCTTT. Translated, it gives CSASNSGFITEAFF.

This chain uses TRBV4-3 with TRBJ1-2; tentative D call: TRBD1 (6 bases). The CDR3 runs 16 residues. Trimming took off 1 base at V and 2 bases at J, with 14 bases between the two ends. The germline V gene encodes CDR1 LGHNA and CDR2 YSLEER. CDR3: CASSQVLQGTNYGYTF. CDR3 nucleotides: TGCGCCAGCAGCCAAGTATTGCAGGGGACAAACTATGGCTACACCTTC.

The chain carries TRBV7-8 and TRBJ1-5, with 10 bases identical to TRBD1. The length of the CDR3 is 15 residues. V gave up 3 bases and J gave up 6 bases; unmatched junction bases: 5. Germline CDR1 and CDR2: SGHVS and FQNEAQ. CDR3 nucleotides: TGTGCCAGCAGCTTGACAGGGGGCATAGGTCAGCCCCAGCATTTT. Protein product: CASSLTGGIGQPQHF.

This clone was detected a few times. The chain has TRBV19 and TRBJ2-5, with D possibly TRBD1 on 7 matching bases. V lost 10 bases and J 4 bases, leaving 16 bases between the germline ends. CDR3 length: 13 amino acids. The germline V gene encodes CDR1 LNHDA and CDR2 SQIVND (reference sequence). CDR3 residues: CATDDQGGETQYF. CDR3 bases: TGTGCCACCGATGACCAGGGGGGAGAGACCCAGTACTTC.

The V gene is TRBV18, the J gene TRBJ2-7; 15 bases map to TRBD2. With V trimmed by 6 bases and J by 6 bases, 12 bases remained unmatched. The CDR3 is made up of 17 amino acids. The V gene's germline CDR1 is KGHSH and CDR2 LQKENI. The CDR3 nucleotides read TGTGCCAGCTCGAAGATCCCGGGACTAGCGGGGGGATCCGAGCAGTACTTC. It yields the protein CASSKIPGLAGGSEQYF.

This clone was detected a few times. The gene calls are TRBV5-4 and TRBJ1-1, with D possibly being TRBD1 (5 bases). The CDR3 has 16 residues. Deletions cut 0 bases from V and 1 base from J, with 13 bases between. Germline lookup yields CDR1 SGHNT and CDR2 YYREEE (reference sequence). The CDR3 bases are TGTGCCAGCAGCTTGGACCTCGGGACCCCGAACACTGAAGCTTTCTTT. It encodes CASSLDLGTPNTEAFF.

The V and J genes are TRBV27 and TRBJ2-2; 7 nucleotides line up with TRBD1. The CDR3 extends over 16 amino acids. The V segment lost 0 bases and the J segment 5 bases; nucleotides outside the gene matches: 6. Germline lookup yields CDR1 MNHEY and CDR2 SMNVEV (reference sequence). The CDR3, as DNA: TGTGCCAGCAGTTTATCGGAAGGGGGCGAAACCGGGGAGCTGTTTTTT. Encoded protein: CASSLSEGGETGELFF.

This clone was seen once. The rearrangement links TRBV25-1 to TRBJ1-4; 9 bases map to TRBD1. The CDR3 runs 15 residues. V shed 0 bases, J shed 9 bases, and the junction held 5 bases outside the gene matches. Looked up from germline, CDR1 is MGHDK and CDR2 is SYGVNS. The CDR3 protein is CASSEYQDRGKKLFF. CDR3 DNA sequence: TGTGCCAGCAGTGAATACCAGGACAGGGGAAAAAAACTGTTTTTT.

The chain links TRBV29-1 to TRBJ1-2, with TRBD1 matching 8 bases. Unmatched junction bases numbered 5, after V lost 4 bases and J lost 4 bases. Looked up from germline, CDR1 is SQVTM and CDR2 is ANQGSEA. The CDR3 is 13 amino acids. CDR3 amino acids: CSVVRGQVYGYTF. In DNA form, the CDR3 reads TGCAGCGTTGTAAGGGGACAGGTCTATGGCTACACCTTC.

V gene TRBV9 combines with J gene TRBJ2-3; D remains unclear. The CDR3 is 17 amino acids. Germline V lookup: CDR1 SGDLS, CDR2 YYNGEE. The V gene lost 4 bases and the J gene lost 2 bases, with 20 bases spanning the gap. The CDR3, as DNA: TGTGCCAGCAGCCCCAATCTAGGGATCATGTCCACAGATACGCAGTATTTT. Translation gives CASSPNLGIMSTDTQYF.

The DNA for the CDR3 is TGTGCCAGTAGTACCGGGACGACCTCATCACCCCTCCACTTT. Translation gives CASSTGTTSSPLHF. The rearrangement uses TRBV19 and TRBJ1-6, with D possibly being TRBD1 (5 bases). Trimming took 4 bases from V and 10 from J, leaving 14 bases between them. This CDR3 contains 14 residues. CDR1 and CDR2 (germline): LNHDA, SQIVND (reference sequence).

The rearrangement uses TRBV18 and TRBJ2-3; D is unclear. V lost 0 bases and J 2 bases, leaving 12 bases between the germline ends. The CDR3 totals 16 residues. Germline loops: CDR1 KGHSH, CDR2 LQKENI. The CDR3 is CASSPPGQEITDTQYF. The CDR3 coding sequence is TGTGCCAGCTCACCACCCGGGCAGGAGATCACAGATACGCAGTATTTT. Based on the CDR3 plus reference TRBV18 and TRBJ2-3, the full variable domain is NAGVMQNPRHLVRRRGQEARLRCSPMKGHSHVYWYRQLPEEGLKFMVYLQKENIIDESGMPKERFSAEFPKEGPSILRIQQVVRGDSAAYFCASSPPGQEITDTQYFGPGTRLTVL.

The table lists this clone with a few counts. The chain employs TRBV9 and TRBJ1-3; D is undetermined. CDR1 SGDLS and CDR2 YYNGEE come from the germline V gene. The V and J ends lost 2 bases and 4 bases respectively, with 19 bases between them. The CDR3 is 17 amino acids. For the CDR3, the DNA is TGTGCCAGCAGCGTCCTAGGAAGGCGAAGGAGGGGAAACACCATATATTTT. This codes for CASSVLGRRRRGNTIYF.

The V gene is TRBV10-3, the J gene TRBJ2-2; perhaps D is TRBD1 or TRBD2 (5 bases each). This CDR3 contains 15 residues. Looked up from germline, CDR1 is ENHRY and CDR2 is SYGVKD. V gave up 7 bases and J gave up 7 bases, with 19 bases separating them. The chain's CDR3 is CAIKARDGDSGELFF. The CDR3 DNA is TGTGCCATCAAGGCCCGGGACGGTGATAGCGGGGAGCTGTTTTTT.

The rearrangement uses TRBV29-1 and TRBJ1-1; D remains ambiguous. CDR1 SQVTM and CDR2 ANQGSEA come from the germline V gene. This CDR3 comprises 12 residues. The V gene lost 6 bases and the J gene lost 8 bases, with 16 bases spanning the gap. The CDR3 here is CSVAGEGKEAFF. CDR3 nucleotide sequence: TGCAGCGTCGCCGGGGAGGGTAAAGAAGCTTTCTTT.

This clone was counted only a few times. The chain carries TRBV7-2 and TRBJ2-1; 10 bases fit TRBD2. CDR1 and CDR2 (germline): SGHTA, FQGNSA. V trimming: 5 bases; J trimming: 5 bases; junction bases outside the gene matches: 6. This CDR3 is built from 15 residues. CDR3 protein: CASSVTSGVDNEQFF. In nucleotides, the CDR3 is TGTGCCAGCAGCGTCACTAGCGGGGTTGACAATGAGCAGTTCTTC.

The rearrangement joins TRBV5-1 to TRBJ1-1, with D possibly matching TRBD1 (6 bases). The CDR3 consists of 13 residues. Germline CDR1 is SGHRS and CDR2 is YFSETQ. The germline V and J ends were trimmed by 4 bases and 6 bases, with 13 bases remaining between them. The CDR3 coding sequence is TGCGCCAGCAGCCGAGGACAGAAGGCTGAAGCTTTCTTT. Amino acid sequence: CASSRGQKAEAFF. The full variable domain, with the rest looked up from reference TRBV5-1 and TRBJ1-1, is KAGVTQTPRYLIKTRGQQVTLSCSPISGHRSVSWYQQTPGQGLQFLFEYFSETQRNKGNFPGRFSGRQFSNSRSEMNVSTLELGDSALYLCASSRGQKAEAFFGQGTRLTVV.

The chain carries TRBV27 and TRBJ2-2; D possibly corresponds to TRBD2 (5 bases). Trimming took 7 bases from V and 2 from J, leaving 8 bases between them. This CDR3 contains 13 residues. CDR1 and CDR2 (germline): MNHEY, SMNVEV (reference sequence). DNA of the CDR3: TGTGCCAGCACCACTAGAAACACCGGGGAGCTGTTTTTT. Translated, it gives CASTTRNTGELFF.

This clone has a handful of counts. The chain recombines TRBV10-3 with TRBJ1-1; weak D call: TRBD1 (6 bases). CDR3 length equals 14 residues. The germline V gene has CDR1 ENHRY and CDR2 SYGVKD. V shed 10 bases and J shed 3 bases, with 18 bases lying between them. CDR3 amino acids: CASSGTHGDTEAFF. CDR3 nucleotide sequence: TGTGCCAGCTCTGGGACACATGGGGACACTGAAGCTTTCTTT.